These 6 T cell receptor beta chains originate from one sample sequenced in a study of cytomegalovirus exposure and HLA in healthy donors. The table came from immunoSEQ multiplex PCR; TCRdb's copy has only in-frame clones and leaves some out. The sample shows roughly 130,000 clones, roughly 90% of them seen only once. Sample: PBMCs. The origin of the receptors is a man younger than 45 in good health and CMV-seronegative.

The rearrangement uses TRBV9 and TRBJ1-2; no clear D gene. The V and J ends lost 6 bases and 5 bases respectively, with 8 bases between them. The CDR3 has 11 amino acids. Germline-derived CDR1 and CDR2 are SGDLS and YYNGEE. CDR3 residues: CASNSIYGYTF. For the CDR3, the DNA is TGTGCCAGCAATTCCATTTATGGCTACACCTTC.

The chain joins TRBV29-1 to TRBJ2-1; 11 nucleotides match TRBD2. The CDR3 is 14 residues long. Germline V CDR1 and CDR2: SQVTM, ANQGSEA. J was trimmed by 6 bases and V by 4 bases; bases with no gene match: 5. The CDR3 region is CSVVAGGPGNEQFF. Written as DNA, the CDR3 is TGCAGCGTTGTAGCGGGAGGGCCTGGCAATGAGCAGTTCTTC.

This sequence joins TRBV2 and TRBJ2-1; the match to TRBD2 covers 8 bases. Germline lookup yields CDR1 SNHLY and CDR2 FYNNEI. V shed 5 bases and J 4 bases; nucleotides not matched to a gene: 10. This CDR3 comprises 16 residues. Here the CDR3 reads CASSLREREFYNEQFF. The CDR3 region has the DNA TGTGCCAGCAGTTTACGCGAGCGGGAGTTTTACAATGAGCAGTTCTTC.

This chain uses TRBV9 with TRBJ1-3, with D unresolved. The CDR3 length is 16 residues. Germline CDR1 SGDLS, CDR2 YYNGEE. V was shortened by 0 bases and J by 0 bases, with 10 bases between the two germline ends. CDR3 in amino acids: CASSVEPPSSGNTIYF. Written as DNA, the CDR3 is TGTGCCAGCAGCGTAGAGCCACCTAGCTCTGGAAACACCATATATTTT.

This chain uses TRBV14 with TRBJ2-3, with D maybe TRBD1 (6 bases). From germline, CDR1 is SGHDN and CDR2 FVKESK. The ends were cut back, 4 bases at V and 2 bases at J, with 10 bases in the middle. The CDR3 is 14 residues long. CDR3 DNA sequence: TGTGCCAGCAGCCGGACAGACACCACAGATACGCAGTATTTT. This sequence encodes CASSRTDTTDTQYF.

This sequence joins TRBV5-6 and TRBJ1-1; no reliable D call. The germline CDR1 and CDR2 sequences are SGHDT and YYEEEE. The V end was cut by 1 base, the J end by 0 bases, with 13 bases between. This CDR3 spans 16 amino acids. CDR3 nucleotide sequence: TGTGCCAGCAGCTTGAGGCCGAGGTTCCTGAACACTGAAGCTTTCTTT. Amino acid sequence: CASSLRPRFLNTEAFF.